This T cell receptor (beta chain) was sequenced for a study of T cell responses to AZD1222 COVID-19 vaccine. For the study at large: Timing groups of about 4 and about 12 weeks for second doses were pooled.

On this clone itself: Its antigen remains unidentified.

Overall study results and limits: The CD4 TCRs associated with vaccination extended across spike and predominated at 160-218 and 743-854. Per reports, nearly half of all spike-specific TCRs target regions that are unmutated in variants. Spike-specific TCR breadth and depth grew following two AZD1222 doses.

The repertoire was sequenced with immunoSEQ multiplex PCR; TCRdb's copy has only in-frame clones and lacks some. The repertoire holds some 120,000 clones, with around 87% as singletons. This CDR3 is 14 amino acids long. V was trimmed by 3 bases and J by 4 bases, leaving 12 bases between them. Germline-derived CDR1 and CDR2 are KGHSH and LQKENI. The origin of this receptor is an adult in good health. Source: peripheral blood, taken on day 0 of AZD1222 vaccination. The rearrangement links TRBV18 to TRBJ1-2; tentatively, D is TRBD1 (5 bases). Here the CDR3 reads CASSPGTEFYGYTF. DNA for the CDR3: TGTGCCAGCTCACCCGGGACGGAATTCTATGGCTACACCTTC.